The 2 T cell receptor beta chains given below trace back to one sample, sequenced in a study of molecular identifiers for immune sequencing clone quantification. TCRdb independently ran MiXCR on the PCR reads; one entry per CDR3 protein. This sample has about 510,000 distinct CDR3 sequences, with about a fifth found just once. The sample was naive CD8+ T cells from blood, with Jurkat cell RNA spiked in. The sample's subset: FACS-sorted CD8+CD4-CCR7+CD45RA+ naive T cells. The receptors derive from a human donor in good health. Some libraries in this study had Jurkat cell RNA spiked in.

This clonotype was seen more than once but under ten times. Given a much more abundant clone one base away, this may be a read error. This chain uses TRBV12-3 or TRBV12-4 with TRBJ2-7, with D unresolved. The V gene lost 5 bases and the J gene lost 13 bases, with 18 bases spanning the gap. The CDR3 consists of 12 residues. The CDR3 spells CASSLDGQVGYF. As DNA, the CDR3 is TGTGCCAGCAGTCTAGACGGTCAGGTTGGATACTTC.

With regard to this clonotype: The junction does not match germline at one end; this may be a read error. This chain links TRBV28 with TRBJ1-4; D possibly corresponds to TRBD1 (5 bases). The germline CDR1 and CDR2 sequences are MDHEN and SYDVKM. The CDR3 covers 16 residues. The CDR3 region is CASSSPRQQTNEELFF. The CDR3 nucleotides read TGTGCCAGCAGTTCGCCCCGACAGCAAACTAATGAAGAACTGTTTTTT.